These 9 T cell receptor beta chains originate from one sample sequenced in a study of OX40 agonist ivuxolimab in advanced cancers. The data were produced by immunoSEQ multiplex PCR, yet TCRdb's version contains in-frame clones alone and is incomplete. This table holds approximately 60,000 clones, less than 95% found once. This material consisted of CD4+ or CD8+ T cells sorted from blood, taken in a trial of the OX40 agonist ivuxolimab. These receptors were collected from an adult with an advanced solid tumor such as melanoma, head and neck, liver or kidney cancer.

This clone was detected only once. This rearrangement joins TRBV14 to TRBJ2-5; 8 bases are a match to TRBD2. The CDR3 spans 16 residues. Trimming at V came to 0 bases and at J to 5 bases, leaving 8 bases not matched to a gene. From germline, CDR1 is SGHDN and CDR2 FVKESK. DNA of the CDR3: TGTGCCAGCAGCCAAGAATCAGCGGGAGTCTTCGAGACCCAGTACTTC. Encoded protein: CASSQESAGVFETQYF.

Here the CDR3 reads CAISPGQGVTEAFF. The CDR3 DNA follows: TGTGCCATCTCCCCGGGACAGGGGGTCACTGAAGCTTTCTTT. The chain recombines TRBV10-3 with TRBJ1-1, with 11 bases fitting TRBD1. Germline V gene lookup returns CDR1 ENHRY and CDR2 SYGVKD. The CDR3 is made up of 14 amino acids. V trimming: 8 bases; J trimming: 4 bases; junction bases outside the gene matches: 6.

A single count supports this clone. The DNA of the CDR3 is TGTGCCAGCAGTTTATTGGGACTGGTAACCGGGGAGCTGTTTTTT. Its translation: CASSLLGLVTGELFF. The V and J genes are TRBV27 and TRBJ2-2; TRBD2 might be the D (6 bases). V was cut by 1 base and J by 5 bases, with 11 bases left in between. CDR1 is MNHEY and CDR2 is SMNVEV in the germline V gene (reference sequence). The CDR3 is 15 amino acids.

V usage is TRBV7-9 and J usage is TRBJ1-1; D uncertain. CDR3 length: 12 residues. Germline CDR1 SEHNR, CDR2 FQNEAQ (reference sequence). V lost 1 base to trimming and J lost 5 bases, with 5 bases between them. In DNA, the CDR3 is TGTGCCAGCAGCTTAGGCACTACTGAAGCTTTCTTT. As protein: CASSLGTTEAFF.

CDR3 in amino acids: CASSLLAGGPGETQYF. The CDR3 DNA is TGTGCCAGCAGTTTGTTGGCGGGAGGGCCCGGGGAGACCCAGTACTTC. The chain joins TRBV27 to TRBJ2-5; 9 bases are a match to TRBD2. The germline V gene encodes CDR1 MNHEY and CDR2 SMNVEV (reference sequence). The CDR3 length is 16 residues. V lost 3 bases to trimming and J lost 5 bases; unmatched junction nucleotides: 10.

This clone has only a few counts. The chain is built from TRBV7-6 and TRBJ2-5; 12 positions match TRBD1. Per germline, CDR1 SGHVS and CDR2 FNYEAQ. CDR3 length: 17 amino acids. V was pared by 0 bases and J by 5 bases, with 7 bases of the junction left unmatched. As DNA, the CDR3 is TGTGCCAGCAGCTTAGCTGGGACAGGGGGCGGAACGGAGACCCAGTACTTC. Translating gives CASSLAGTGGGTETQYF.

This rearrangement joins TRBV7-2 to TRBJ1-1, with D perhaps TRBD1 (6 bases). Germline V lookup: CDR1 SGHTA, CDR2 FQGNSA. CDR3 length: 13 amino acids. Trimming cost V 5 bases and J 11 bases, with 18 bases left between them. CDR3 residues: CASSPKGTKWAFF. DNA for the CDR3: TGTGCCAGCAGCCCCAAAGGGACAAAGTGGGCTTTCTTT.

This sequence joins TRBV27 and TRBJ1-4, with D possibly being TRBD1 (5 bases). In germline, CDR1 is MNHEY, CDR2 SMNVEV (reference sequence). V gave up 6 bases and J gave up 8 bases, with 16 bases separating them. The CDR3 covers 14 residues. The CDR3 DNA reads TGTGCCAGCAGACAATCTGGGGGGGGAGAAAAACTGTTTTTT. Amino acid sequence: CASRQSGGGEKLFF. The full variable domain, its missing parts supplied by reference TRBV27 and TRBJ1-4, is EAQVTQNPRYLITVTGKKLTVTCSQNMNHEYMSWYRQDPGLGLRQIYYSMNVEVTDKGDVPEGYKVSRKEKRNFPLILESPSPNQTSLYFCASRQSGGGEKLFFGSGTQLSVL.

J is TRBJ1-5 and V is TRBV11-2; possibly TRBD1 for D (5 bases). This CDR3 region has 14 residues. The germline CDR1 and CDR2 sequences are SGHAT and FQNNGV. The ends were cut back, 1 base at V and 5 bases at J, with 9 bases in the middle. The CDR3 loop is CASSLGGTYQPQHF. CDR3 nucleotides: TGTGCCAGCAGCTTAGGGGGGACCTATCAGCCCCAGCATTTT.